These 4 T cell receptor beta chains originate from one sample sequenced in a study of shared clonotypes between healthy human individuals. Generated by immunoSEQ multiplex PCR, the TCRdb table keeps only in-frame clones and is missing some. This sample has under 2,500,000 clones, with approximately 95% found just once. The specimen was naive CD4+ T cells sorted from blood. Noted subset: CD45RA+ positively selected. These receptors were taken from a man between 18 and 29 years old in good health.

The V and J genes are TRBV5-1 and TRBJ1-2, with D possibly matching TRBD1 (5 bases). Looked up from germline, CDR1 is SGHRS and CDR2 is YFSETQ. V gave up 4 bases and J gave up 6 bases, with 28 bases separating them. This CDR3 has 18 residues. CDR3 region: CASSQSDGVVTGRDGYTF. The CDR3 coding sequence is TGCGCCAGCAGCCAATCCGACGGGGTTGTTACAGGCAGGGATGGCTACACCTTC.

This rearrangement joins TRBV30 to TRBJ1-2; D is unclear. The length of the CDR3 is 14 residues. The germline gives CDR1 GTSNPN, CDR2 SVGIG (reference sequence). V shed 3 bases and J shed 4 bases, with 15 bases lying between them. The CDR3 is CAWRNWTDRYGYTF. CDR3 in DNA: TGTGCCTGGAGAAACTGGACGGACCGCTATGGCTACACCTTC.

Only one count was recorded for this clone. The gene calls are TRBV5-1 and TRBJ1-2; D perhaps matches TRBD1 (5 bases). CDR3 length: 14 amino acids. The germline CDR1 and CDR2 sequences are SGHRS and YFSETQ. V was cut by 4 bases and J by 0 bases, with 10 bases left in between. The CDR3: CASSAGTSNYGYTF. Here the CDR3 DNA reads TGCGCCAGCAGCGCGGGGACTTCTAACTATGGCTACACCTTC.

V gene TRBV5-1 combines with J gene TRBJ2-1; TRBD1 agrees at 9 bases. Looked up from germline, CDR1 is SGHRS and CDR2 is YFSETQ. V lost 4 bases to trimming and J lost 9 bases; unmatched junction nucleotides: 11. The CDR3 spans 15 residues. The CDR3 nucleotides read TGCGCCAGCAGCCTCCGGGACAGGGATAGGGGTGAGCAGTTCTTC. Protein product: CASSLRDRDRGEQFF.